Sequencing of this T cell receptor beta chain was carried out in a study of spatial heterogeneity in lung cancer. Study summary: Detection consistently yielded more beta chains than alpha chains. Averaged across combinations, each unique TCR and UMI pairing appeared more than ten times in raw reads, which were uncorrected.

Worth noting for this clonotype: Its antigen is as yet unknown.

Every individual TCR cDNA molecule carried its own unique molecular identifier, which allowed correction of PCR and sequencing errors. One entry per CDR3 protein results from TCRdb running MiXCR on the 5' RACE reads. The sample yields about 85,000 distinct CDR3 sequences, about 20% seen once. Trimming took 5 bases from V and 0 from J, leaving 9 bases between them. Germline values: CDR1 MDHEN, CDR2 SYDVKM. The CDR3 contains 14 residues. Study-level results: Tumor TCRs that were ubiquitous and expanded showed up in blood more at resection than follow-up.

Described time point: sample taken at primary tumor resection. Whole RNA came from tumor, nontumor lung or frozen PBMC and was sequenced without being sorted. This chain connects TRBV28 to TRBJ2-3, with D perhaps matching TRBD1 (6 bases). The sample consisted of PBMCs, taken at surgery. This receptor was taken from a male donor with early-stage non-small cell lung cancer. This CDR3 is CASSDRPSTDTQYF. CDR3 coding DNA: TGTGCCAGCAGTGACAGGCCTAGCACAGATACGCAGTATTTT. Looking up the rest from reference TRBV28 and TRBJ2-3 gives the full variable domain: DVKVTQSSRYLVKRTGEKVFLECVQDMDHENMFWYRQDPGLGLRLIYFSYDVKMKEKGDIPEGYSVSREKKERFSLILESASTNQTSMYLCASSDRPSTDTQYFGPGTRLTVL.